This TCR beta chain was profiled in a study of blood T cell repertoires in COVID-19. For the study at large: Acute-phase and convalescent COVID-19 samples originated in the United States, Italy and Spain.

The CDR3 has 13 residues. Germline V gene data show CDR1 as SGHRS and CDR2 as YFSETQ. The ends were cut back, 0 bases at V and 6 bases at J, with 7 bases in the middle. Comments on this clone: Distinct nucleotide sequences in the sample also encode this CDR3.

In the source study's methods: Using reference gene primer amplification, nucleated cell counts were estimated. The protocol was immunoSEQ multiplex PCR, while the TCRdb copy is restricted to in-frame clones and leaves out a portion. V, J and clone size are those of that table, while D and trimming were read from the DNA. The sample records fewer than 500,000 clones, 81% being singletons. The material sequenced was peripheral blood. This sequence joins TRBV5-1 and TRBJ1-5; D call uncertain. This sequence originates from a human donor with acute or convalescent COVID-19. The donor label of this sample is uncertain. The CDR3 loop is CASSLVPFQPQHF. CDR3 DNA: TGCGCCAGCAGCTTGGTTCCGTTTCAGCCCCAGCATTTT.